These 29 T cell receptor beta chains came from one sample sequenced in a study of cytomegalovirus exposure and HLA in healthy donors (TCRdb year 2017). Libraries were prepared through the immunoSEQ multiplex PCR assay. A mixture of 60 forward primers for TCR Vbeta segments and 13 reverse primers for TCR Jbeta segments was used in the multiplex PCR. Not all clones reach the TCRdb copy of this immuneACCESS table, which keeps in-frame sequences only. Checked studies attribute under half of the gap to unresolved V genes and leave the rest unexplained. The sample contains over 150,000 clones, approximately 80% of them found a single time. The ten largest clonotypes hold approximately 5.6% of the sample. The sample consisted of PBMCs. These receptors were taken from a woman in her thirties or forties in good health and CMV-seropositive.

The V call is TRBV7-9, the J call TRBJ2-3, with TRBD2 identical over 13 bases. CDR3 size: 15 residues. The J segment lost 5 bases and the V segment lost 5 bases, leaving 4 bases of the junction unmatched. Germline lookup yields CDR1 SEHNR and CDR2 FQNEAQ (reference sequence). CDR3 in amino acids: CASSVTSGREDTQYF. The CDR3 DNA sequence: TGTGCCAGCAGCGTCACTAGCGGGAGGGAAGATACGCAGTATTTT.

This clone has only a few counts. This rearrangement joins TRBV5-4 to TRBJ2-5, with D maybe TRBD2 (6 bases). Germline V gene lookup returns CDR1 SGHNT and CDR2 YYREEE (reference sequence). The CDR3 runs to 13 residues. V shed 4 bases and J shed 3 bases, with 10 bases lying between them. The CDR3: CASSAPSEETQYF. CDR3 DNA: TGTGCCAGCAGCGCACCTAGCGAAGAGACCCAGTACTTC.

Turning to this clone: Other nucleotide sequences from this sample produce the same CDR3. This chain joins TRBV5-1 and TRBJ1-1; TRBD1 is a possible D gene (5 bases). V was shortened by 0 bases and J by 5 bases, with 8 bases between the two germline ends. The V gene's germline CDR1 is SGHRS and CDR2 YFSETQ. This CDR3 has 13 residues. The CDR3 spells CASSLGGGTEAFF. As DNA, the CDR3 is TGCGCCAGCAGCTTGGGCGGGGGTACTGAAGCTTTCTTT.

CDR3 DNA sequence: TGTGCCATATCCAGGGTTCCTGGGGCCAACGTCCTGACTTTC. Translated, it gives CAISRVPGANVLTF. V is TRBV11-2 and J is TRBJ2-6; perhaps TRBD1 as D (5 bases). Germline V gene data show CDR1 as SGHAT and CDR2 as FQNNGV. Trimming removed 10 bases from V and 2 bases from J, with 12 bases in between. The CDR3 totals 14 residues.

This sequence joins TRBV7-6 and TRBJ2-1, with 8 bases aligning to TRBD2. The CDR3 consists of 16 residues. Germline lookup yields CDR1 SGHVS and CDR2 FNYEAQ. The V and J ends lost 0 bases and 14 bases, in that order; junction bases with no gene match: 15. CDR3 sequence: CASSLASGMPMRAKFF. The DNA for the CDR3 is TGTGCCAGCAGCTTAGCTAGCGGGATGCCTATGAGAGCGAAGTTCTTC.

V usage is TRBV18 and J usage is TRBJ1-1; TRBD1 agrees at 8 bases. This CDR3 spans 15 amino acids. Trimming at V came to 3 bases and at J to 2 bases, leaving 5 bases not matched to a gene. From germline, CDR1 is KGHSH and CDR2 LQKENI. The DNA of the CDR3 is TGTGCCAGCTCACCGGGGACAGGAGGTAACACTGAAGCTTTCTTT. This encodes CASSPGTGGNTEAFF. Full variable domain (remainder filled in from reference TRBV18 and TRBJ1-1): NAGVMQNPRHLVRRRGQEARLRCSPMKGHSHVYWYRQLPEEGLKFMVYLQKENIIDESGMPKERFSAEFPKEGPSILRIQQVVRGDSAAYFCASSPGTGGNTEAFFGQGTRLTVV.

CDR3 sequence reads: CASSRWGQGFNTGELFF. The CDR3 DNA reads as TGTGCCAGCAGCCGGTGGGGACAGGGTTTTAACACCGGGGAGCTGTTTTTT. This chain links TRBV5-6 with TRBJ2-2, with 9 bases identical to TRBD1. Germline V CDR1 and CDR2: SGHDT, YYEEEE. Unmatched junction bases numbered 9, after V lost 4 bases and J lost 2 bases. This CDR3 contains 17 residues.

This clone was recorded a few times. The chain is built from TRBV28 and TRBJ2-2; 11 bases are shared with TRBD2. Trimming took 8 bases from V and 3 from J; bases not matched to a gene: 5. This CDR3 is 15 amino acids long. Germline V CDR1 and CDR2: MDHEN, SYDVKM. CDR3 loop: CASGPSGRHTGELFF. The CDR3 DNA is TGTGCCAGCGGCCCTAGCGGGAGGCACACCGGGGAGCTGTTTTTT.

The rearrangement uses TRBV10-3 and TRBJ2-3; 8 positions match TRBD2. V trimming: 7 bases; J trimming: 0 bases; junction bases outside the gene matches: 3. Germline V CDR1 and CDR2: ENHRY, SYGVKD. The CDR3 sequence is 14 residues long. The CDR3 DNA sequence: TGTGCCATCAATGTAGCGGGAAGCACAGATACGCAGTATTTT. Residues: CAINVAGSTDTQYF.

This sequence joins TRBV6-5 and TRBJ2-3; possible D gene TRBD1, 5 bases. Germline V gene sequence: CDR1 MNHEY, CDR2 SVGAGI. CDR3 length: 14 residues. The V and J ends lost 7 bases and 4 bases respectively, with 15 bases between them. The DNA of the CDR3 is TGTGCCAGCAAACACCCCAGGGAAGCAGATACGCAGTATTTT. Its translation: CASKHPREADTQYF.

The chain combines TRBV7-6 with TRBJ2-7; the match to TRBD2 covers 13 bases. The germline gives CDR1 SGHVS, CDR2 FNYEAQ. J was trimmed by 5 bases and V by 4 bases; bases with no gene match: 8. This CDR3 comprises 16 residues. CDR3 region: CASSSLGTSGIHEQYF. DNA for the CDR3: TGTGCCAGCAGCTCACTAGGGACTAGCGGGATCCACGAGCAGTACTTC.

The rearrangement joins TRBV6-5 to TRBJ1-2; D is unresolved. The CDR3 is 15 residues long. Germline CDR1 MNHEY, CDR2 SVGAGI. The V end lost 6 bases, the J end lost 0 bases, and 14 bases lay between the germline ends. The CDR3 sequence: CASRPGTGTNYGYTF. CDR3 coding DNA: TGTGCCAGCAGACCTGGTACGGGAACTAACTATGGCTACACCTTC.

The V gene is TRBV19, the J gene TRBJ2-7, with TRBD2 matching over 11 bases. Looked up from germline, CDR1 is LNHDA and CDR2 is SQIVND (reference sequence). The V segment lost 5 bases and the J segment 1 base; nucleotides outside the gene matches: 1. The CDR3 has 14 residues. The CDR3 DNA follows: TGTGCCAGTAGTGCTAGCGGGGGGTCCTACGAGCAGTACTTC. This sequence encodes CASSASGGSYEQYF.

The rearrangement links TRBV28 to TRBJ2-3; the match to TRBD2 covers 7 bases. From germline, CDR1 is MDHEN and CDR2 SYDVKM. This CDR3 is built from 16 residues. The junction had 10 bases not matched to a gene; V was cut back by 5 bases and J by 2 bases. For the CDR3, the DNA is TGTGCCAGCAGTGGCTTAGGGGCGGGAGTCACAGATACGCAGTATTTT. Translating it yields CASSGLGAGVTDTQYF.

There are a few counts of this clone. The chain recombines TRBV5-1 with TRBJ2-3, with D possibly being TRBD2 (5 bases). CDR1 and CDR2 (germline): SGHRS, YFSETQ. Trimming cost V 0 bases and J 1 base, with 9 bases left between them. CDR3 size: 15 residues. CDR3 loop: CASSLGGAGTDTQYF. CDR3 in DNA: TGCGCCAGCAGCTTGGGGGGAGCTGGCACAGATACGCAGTATTTT.

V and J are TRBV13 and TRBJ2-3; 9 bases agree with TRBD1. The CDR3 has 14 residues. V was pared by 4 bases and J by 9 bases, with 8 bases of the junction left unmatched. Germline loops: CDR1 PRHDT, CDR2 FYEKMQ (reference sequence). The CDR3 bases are TGTGCCAGCAGCTACGGACAGGGGAGAGACACGCAGTATTTT. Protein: CASSYGQGRDTQYF.

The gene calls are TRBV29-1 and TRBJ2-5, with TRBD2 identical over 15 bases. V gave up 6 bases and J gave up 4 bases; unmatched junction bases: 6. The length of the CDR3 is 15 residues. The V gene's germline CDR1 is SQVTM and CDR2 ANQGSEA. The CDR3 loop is CSVWTSGRARETQYF. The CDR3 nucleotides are TGCAGCGTCTGGACTAGCGGGAGGGCCCGAGAGACCCAGTACTTC.

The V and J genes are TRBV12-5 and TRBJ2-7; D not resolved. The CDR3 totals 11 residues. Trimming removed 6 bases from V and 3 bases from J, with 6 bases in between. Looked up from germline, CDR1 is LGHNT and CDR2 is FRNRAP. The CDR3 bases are TGTGCTAGTGGCAGGCACTACGAGCAGTACTTC. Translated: CASGRHYEQYF.

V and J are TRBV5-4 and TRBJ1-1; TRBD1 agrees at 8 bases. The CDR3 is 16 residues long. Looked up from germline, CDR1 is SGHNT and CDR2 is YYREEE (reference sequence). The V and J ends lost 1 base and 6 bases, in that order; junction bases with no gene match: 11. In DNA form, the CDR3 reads TGTGCCAGCAGCTTGAGGCGACAGGGGCTCGGGGCTGAAGCTTTCTTT. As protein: CASSLRRQGLGAEAFF. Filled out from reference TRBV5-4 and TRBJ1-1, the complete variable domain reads ETGVTQSPTHLIKTRGQQVTLRCSSQSGHNTVSWYQQALGQGPQFIFQYYREEENGRGNFPPRFSGLQFPNYSSELNVNALELDDSALYLCASSLRRQGLGAEAFFGQGTRLTVV.

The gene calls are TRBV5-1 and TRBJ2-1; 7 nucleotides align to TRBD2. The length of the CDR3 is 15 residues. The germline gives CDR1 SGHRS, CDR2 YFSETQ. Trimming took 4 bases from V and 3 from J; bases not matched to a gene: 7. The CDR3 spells CASSLRDYIYNEQFF. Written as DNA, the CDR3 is TGCGCCAGCAGCCTCCGGGACTATATCTACAATGAGCAGTTCTTC.

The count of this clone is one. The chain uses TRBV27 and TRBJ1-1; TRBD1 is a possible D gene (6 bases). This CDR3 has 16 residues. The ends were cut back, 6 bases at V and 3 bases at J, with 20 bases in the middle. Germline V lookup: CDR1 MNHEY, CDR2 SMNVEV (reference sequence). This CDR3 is CASRGGARIKHTEAFF. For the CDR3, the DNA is TGTGCCAGCAGGGGGGGGGCCCGCATAAAGCACACTGAAGCTTTCTTT.

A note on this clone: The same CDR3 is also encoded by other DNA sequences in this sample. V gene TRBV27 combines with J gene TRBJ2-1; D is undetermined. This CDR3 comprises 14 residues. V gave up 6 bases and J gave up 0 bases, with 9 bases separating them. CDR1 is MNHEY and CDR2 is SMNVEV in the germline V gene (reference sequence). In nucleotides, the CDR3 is TGTGCCAGCAGCCCCTGGAGCTCCTACAATGAGCAGTTCTTC. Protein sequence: CASSPWSSYNEQFF.

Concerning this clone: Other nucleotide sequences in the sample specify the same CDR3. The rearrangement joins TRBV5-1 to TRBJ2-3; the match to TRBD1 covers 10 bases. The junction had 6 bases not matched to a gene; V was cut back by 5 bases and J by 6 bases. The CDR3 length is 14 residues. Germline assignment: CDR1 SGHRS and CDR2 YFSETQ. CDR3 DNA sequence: TGCGCCAGCAGTACGGGACAGGGGTTGGATACGCAGTATTTT. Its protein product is CASSTGQGLDTQYF. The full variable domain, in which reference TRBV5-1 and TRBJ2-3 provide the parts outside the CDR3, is KAGVTQTPRYLIKTRGQQVTLSCSPISGHRSVSWYQQTPGQGLQFLFEYFSETQRNKGNFPGRFSGRQFSNSRSEMNVSTLELGDSALYLCASSTGQGLDTQYFGPGTRLTVL.

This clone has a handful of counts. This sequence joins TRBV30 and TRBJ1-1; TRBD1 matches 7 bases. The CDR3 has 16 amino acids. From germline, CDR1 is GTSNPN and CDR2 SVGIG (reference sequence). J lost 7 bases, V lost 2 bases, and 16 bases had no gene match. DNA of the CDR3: TGTGCCTGGAGTCGCTCCCGGGACAGCGGCCGGGTTGAAGCTTTCTTT. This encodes CAWSRSRDSGRVEAFF.

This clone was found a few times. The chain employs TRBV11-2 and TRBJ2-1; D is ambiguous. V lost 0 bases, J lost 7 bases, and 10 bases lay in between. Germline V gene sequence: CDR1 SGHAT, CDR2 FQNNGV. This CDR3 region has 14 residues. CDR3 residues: CASSLESSRNEQFF. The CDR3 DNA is TGTGCCAGCAGCTTAGAATCTTCTCGGAATGAGCAGTTCTTC.

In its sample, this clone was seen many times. The DNA for the CDR3 is TGTGCCAGCAGTGCCCCCGGGGACACAGATACGCAGTATTTT. Encoded protein: CASSAPGDTDTQYF. The chain has TRBV25-1 and TRBJ2-3, with D possibly TRBD2 on 5 matching bases. Trimming left V 4 bases short and J 2 bases short, with 10 bases between. Germline V gene data show CDR1 as MGHDK and CDR2 as SYGVNS. The CDR3 has 14 amino acids.

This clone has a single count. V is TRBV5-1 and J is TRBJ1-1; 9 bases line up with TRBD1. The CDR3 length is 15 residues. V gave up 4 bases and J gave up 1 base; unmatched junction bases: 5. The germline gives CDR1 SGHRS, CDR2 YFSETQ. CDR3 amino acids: CASSTGTGRNTEAFF. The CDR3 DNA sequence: TGCGCCAGCAGCACCGGGACAGGGAGGAACACTGAAGCTTTCTTT. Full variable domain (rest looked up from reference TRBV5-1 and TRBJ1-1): KAGVTQTPRYLIKTRGQQVTLSCSPISGHRSVSWYQQTPGQGLQFLFEYFSETQRNKGNFPGRFSGRQFSNSRSEMNVSTLELGDSALYLCASSTGTGRNTEAFFGQGTRLTVV.

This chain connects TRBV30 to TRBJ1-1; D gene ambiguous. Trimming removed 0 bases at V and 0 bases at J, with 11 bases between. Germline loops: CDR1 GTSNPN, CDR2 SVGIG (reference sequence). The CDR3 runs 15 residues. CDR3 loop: CAWSVRRVVNTEAFF. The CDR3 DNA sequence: TGTGCCTGGAGTGTACGGCGGGTTGTGAACACTGAAGCTTTCTTT.

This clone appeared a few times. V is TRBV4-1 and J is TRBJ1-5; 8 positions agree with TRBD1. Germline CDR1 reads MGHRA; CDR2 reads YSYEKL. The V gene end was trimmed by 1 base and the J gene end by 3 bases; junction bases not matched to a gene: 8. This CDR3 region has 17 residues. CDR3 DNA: TGCGCCAGCAGCCAAGCCCCCGGACAGGGTCACAATCAGCCCCAGCATTTT. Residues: CASSQAPGQGHNQPQHF.